This passage covers 20 T cell receptor beta chains from one sample sequenced in a study of blood T cell repertoires in COVID-19. Clones were read by immunoSEQ multiplex PCR, and TCRdb kept only the in-frame ones, dropping some. Of roughly 260,000 clones in the sample, about 83% are singletons; the top ten hold 3% to 4%. Input material: PBMCs or T cells enriched from blood (not recorded which). Receptors were obtained from a middle-aged woman who had been exposed to COVID-19.

This clone has just a few counts. The V and J genes are TRBV19 and TRBJ1-6; 11 nucleotides line up with TRBD1. V dropped 7 bases and J dropped 8; count of bases not matched to a gene: 7. The CDR3 length is 15 residues. CDR1 is LNHDA and CDR2 is SQIVND in the germline V gene (reference sequence). The CDR3 sequence is CASTIGTGGDSPLHF. The CDR3 coding sequence is TGTGCCAGTACCATAGGGACAGGGGGTGATTCACCCCTCCACTTT.

V and J are TRBV3-1 (or the pseudogene TRBV3-2) and TRBJ1-5; possibly TRBD1 for D (6 bases). The CDR3 contains 18 residues. Germline lookup yields CDR1 LGHDT and CDR2 YNNKEL (reference sequence). V lost 0 bases and J 4 bases, leaving 19 bases between the germline ends. The DNA for the CDR3 is TGTGCCAGCAGCCAAGATTTGGGACGACAGGTGGGTAATCAGCCCCAGCATTTT. It specifies CASSQDLGRQVGNQPQHF.

The V and J genes are TRBV7-8 and TRBJ1-2; D gene unclear. This CDR3 is 12 amino acids long. V dropped 5 bases and J dropped 0 bases, with 4 bases sitting between them. Germline CDR1 and CDR2: SGHVS and FQNEAQ. This CDR3 is CASSPANYGYTF. The CDR3 DNA reads TGTGCCAGCAGCCCCGCTAACTATGGCTACACCTTC.

The chain employs TRBV4-1 and TRBJ1-2; the match to TRBD1 covers 8 bases. The CDR3 runs 19 residues. CDR1 and CDR2 from the germline V gene are MGHRA and YSYEKL. J lost 5 bases, V lost 1 base, and 18 bases had no gene match. CDR3 region: CASSQGVFTGQGGGYGYTF. The CDR3 DNA sequence: TGCGCCAGCAGCCAAGGGGTGTTTACCGGACAGGGTGGTGGGTATGGCTACACCTTC.

The J gene is TRBJ1-2, the V gene TRBV30, with TRBD1 identical over 8 bases. CDR1 and CDR2 from the germline V gene are GTSNPN and SVGIG (reference sequence). V trimming: 8 bases; J trimming: 5 bases; junction bases outside the gene matches: 13. The CDR3 is 14 amino acids. The CDR3, as DNA: TGTGCCGGAAAGTCCGGGACAGGACAATATGGCTACACCTTC. It yields the protein CAGKSGTGQYGYTF.

J is TRBJ2-1 and V is TRBV19; TRBD1 is a possible D gene (6 bases). Germline V lookup: CDR1 LNHDA, CDR2 SQIVND (reference sequence). V lost 3 bases and J 5 bases, leaving 14 bases between the germline ends. CDR3 size: 15 residues. CDR3 sequence reads: CASSIQARGNNEQFF. The CDR3 DNA reads TGTGCCAGTAGTATTCAGGCGAGGGGGAACAATGAGCAGTTCTTC. Based on the CDR3 plus reference TRBV19 and TRBJ2-1, the full variable domain is DGGITQSPKYLFRKEGQNVTLSCEQNLNHDAMYWYRQDPGQGLRLIYYSQIVNDFQKGDIAEGYSVSREKKESFPLTVTSAQKNPTAFYLCASSIQARGNNEQFFGPGTRLTVL.

V usage is TRBV10-1 and J usage is TRBJ2-2; the D is unclear. The germline CDR1 and CDR2 sequences are WNHNN and SYGVQD (reference sequence). Trimming took 7 bases from V and 6 from J, leaving 6 bases between them. The CDR3 loop spans 11 amino acids. The CDR3 is CASNGPGELFF. The CDR3 DNA reads as TGCGCCAGCAACGGTCCCGGGGAGCTGTTTTTT.

The chain uses TRBV30 and TRBJ1-1, with D possibly TRBD1 on 5 matching bases. CDR3 length: 14 residues. Germline CDR1 reads GTSNPN; CDR2 reads SVGIG (reference sequence). Trimming took 7 bases from V and 1 from J, leaving 16 bases between them. CDR3 nucleotides: TGTGCCTCTGGGGGGGAACAAAGGAACACTGAAGCTTTCTTT. Protein: CASGGEQRNTEAFF.

This clone was seen just once. V gene TRBV27 combines with J gene TRBJ2-3; D perhaps matches TRBD2 (6 bases). This CDR3 spans 15 amino acids. From germline, CDR1 is MNHEY and CDR2 SMNVEV (reference sequence). V lost 7 bases, J lost 4 bases, and 18 bases lay in between. The DNA of the CDR3 is TGTGCCAGCACTATAACCGGGGGTGGCGCAGATACGCAGTATTTT. This sequence encodes CASTITGGGADTQYF.

The chain carries TRBV7-2 and TRBJ1-1; D may be TRBD1 (5 bases). This CDR3 is 13 amino acids long. V was shortened by 5 bases and J by 1 base, with 8 bases between the two germline ends. Germline values: CDR1 SGHTA, CDR2 FQGNSA. Written as DNA, the CDR3 is TGTGCCAGCAGCCTTCAGGGGAACACTGAAGCTTTCTTT. It yields the protein CASSLQGNTEAFF.

Written as DNA, the CDR3 is TGTGCCAGCAGCCCCGGAGGACTAGCGGGGGGGCCCTACAATGAGCAGTTCTTC. Encoded protein: CASSPGGLAGGPYNEQFF. The gene calls are TRBV3-1 (or the pseudogene TRBV3-2) and TRBJ2-1; 15 bases are a match to TRBD2. CDR3 length: 18 amino acids. Germline CDR1 is LGHDT and CDR2 is YNNKEL (reference sequence). The ends lost 4 bases at V and 2 bases at J; junction bases unmatched: 6.

The rearrangement joins TRBV19 to TRBJ1-2; weak D call: TRBD1 (5 bases). The germline gives CDR1 LNHDA, CDR2 SQIVND (reference sequence). This CDR3 is 14 amino acids long. V lost 2 bases and J lost 3, with 10 bases in between. The CDR3 nucleotides read TGTGCCAGTAGTATAACAGGATTGGACTATGGCTACACCTTC. It is translated as CASSITGLDYGYTF. The full variable domain, in which reference TRBV19 and TRBJ1-2 provide the parts outside the CDR3, is DGGITQSPKYLFRKEGQNVTLSCEQNLNHDAMYWYRQDPGQGLRLIYYSQIVNDFQKGDIAEGYSVSREKKESFPLTVTSAQKNPTAFYLCASSITGLDYGYTFGSGTRLTVV.

V usage is TRBV2 and J usage is TRBJ1-1; D call uncertain. CDR3 size: 10 residues. The V and J ends lost 3 bases and 11 bases respectively, with 7 bases between them. The germline V gene encodes CDR1 SNHLY and CDR2 FYNNEI. Written as DNA, the CDR3 is TGTGCCAGCAGTGATGAGGCGGCTTTCTTT. Translation gives CASSDEAAFF.

CDR3 bases: TGTGCCAGCAGCCCCCGAGAAGCCTTGGGGGCAGGAAACACCATATATTTT. Its protein is CASSPREALGAGNTIYF. V and J are TRBV11-2 and TRBJ1-3; D might be TRBD1 (6 bases). Germline CDR1 SGHAT, CDR2 FQNNGV. The germline V and J ends were trimmed by 5 bases and 4 bases, with 21 bases remaining between them. The CDR3 loop spans 17 amino acids.

The chain combines TRBV3-1 (or the pseudogene TRBV3-2) with TRBJ1-2; TRBD1 agrees at 8 bases. Germline lookup yields CDR1 LGHDT and CDR2 YNNKEL (reference sequence). The CDR3 has 13 residues. Trimming removed 4 bases from V and 12 bases from J; junction bases left unmatched: 10. The CDR3 bases are TGTGCCAGCAGCCTCGGGACAGGATCTAAGAACACCTTC. The encoded protein is CASSLGTGSKNTF.

This chain links TRBV10-3 with TRBJ2-7; 12 bases align to TRBD2. After removal of 5 bases from V and 4 bases from J, the junction contained 3 bases not matched to a gene. CDR3 length: 14 residues. The germline gives CDR1 ENHRY, CDR2 SYGVKD. This chain's CDR3 is CAISMTSGGYEQYF. In DNA, the CDR3 is TGTGCCATCAGTATGACTAGCGGGGGATACGAGCAGTACTTC.

The rearrangement links TRBV21-1 to TRBJ1-1; the table's D call TRBD1 went unverified against the DNA. TRBV21-1 is described as a pseudogene. The CDR3 extends over 12 amino acids. CDR3 DNA: TGTGCCAGCAGCACAGGGGGCCTATTAGCTTTCTTT. Translating gives CASSTGGLLAFF.

This clone was found once. This chain links TRBV9 with TRBJ1-1; perhaps TRBD1 as D (6 bases). Germline V CDR1 and CDR2: SGDLS, YYNGEE. With 4 bases removed from V and 1 base from J, the gap between germline ends came to 11 bases. The CDR3 extends over 14 amino acids. The CDR3 loop is CASSTVTGNTEAFF. The CDR3 DNA sequence: TGTGCCAGCAGCACCGTGACAGGGAACACTGAAGCTTTCTTT.

A few counts support this clone. The rearrangement uses TRBV2 and TRBJ1-1; D ambiguous. CDR3 length equals 14 residues. Between the trimmed V and J ends, which lost 4 bases and 0 bases, there was a span of 9 bases. Germline V gives CDR1 SNHLY, CDR2 FYNNEI. For the CDR3, the DNA is TGTGCCAGCAGTGGAAGCCCGCTGAACACTGAAGCTTTCTTT. Translated: CASSGSPLNTEAFF.

The chain couples TRBV7-2 to TRBJ2-7; 10 bases are a match to TRBD1. Trimming cost V 1 base and J 2 bases; bases outside gene matches: 14. Germline V lookup: CDR1 SGHTA, CDR2 FQGNSA. This CDR3 contains 19 residues. The CDR3 coding sequence is TGTGCCAGCAGCTTAGGGGGCGGGACAGGGGTTATAACTCCCTACGAGCAGTACTTC. Its translation: CASSLGGGTGVITPYEQYF.